Below are 3 T cell receptor beta chains sequenced from a single sample in a study of Graves' ophthalmopathy and Graves' hyperthyroidism. Investigators amplified TCR beta CDR3 regions from RNA transcripts. RT-PCR with HTBI primers came first, then second-round multiplex PCR. TCRdb reanalysed the multiplex PCR reads using MiXCR and keeps one entry per CDR3 protein. The sample lists hundreds of thousands of distinct CDR3 sequences, around an eighth seen once, with over 8% in the top ten. The sample consisted of blood. Receptors originate from a woman aged 30 to 39 with Graves' ophthalmopathy.

There are many counts of this clonotype. This chain uses TRBV28 with TRBJ1-2; D perhaps matches TRBD1 (6 bases). Deletions cut 7 bases from V and 3 bases from J, with 24 bases between. Per germline, CDR1 MDHEN and CDR2 SYDVKM. This CDR3 region has 17 residues. The CDR3 reads CASNHGGAGVIDYGYTF. The CDR3 DNA reads as TGTGCCAGCAACCACGGGGGGGCAGGGGTAATCGACTATGGCTACACCTTC.

This sequence joins TRBV7-8 and TRBJ2-5; D tentatively reads TRBD1 or TRBD2 (6 bases each). V shed 4 bases and J shed 5 bases, with 17 bases lying between them. The CDR3 runs 15 residues. The V gene's germline CDR1 is SGHVS and CDR2 FQNEAQ. DNA of the CDR3: TGTGCCAGCAGCTCAGGACGAGGGGGGCGCGAGACCCAGTACTTC. It yields the protein CASSSGRGGRETQYF.

There are many counts of this clonotype. This chain connects TRBV29-1 to TRBJ2-5; D not resolved. Germline V gene sequence: CDR1 SQVTM, CDR2 ANQGSEA. Trimming took off 3 bases at V and 5 bases at J, with 13 bases between the two ends. CDR3 length: 13 residues. The DNA of the CDR3 is TGCAGCGTTGATTCAAGTAGGTTGGAGACCCAGTACTTC. Its protein product is CSVDSSRLETQYF.